The next 21 T cell receptor beta chains were all read from a single sample in a study of blood T cell repertoires in COVID-19. Profiled with immunoSEQ multiplex PCR; TCRdb holds only in-frame clones, not every one. The data hold about 260,000 clones, with 84% observed a single time. The sequenced material came from peripheral blood. The receptors come from a human donor in a cohort sampled during active COVID-19.

The V gene is TRBV5-8, the J gene TRBJ1-1, with 9 bases aligning to TRBD1. Trimming took 0 bases from V and 6 from J; bases not matched to a gene: 9. Germline lookup yields CDR1 SGHTS and CDR2 YDEGEE. This CDR3 has 16 residues. The CDR3: CASSLGLGQGLSEAFF. The CDR3 region has the DNA TGTGCCAGCAGCTTGGGCTTGGGACAGGGTCTATCTGAAGCTTTCTTT.

The J gene is TRBJ2-5, the V gene TRBV11-2, with 7 bases that match TRBD1. There are 13 residues in the CDR3. J lost 4 bases, V lost 5 bases, and 4 bases had no gene match. Germline CDR1 reads SGHAT; CDR2 reads FQNNGV. The CDR3 here is CASSLRGRETQYF. CDR3 sequence (DNA): TGTGCCAGCAGCCTCAGGGGGAGAGAGACCCAGTACTTC. The full variable domain, rest sourced from reference TRBV11-2 and TRBJ2-5, is EAGVAQSPRYKIIEKRQSVAFWCNPISGHATLYWYQQILGQGPKLLIQFQNNGVVDDSQLPKDRFSAERLKGVDSTLKIQPAKLEDSAVYLCASSLRGRETQYFGPGTRLLVL.

This chain uses TRBV29-1 with TRBJ2-1, with 8 bases matching TRBD1. The CDR3 runs 12 residues. Germline V gives CDR1 SQVTM, CDR2 ANQGSEA. The V segment lost 6 bases and the J segment 10 bases; nucleotides outside the gene matches: 8. CDR3 nucleotide sequence: TGCAGCGTCTACGGACAGGGTAGCGAGCAGTTCTTC. This gives the protein CSVYGQGSEQFF.

The J gene is TRBJ1-1, the V gene TRBV11-2, with unresolved D. Germline CDR1 and CDR2: SGHAT and FQNNGV. V was cut by 1 base and J by 7 bases, with 7 bases left in between. This CDR3 has 12 amino acids. CDR3 protein: CASSLVQSEAFF. The CDR3 bases are TGTGCCAGCAGCTTAGTACAGAGTGAAGCTTTCTTT.

V is TRBV5-1 and J is TRBJ2-7; 10 bases agree with TRBD2. The CDR3 is made up of 16 amino acids. Trimming removed 4 bases from V and 5 bases from J; junction bases left unmatched: 12. The V gene's germline CDR1 is SGHRS and CDR2 YFSETQ. CDR3 amino acids: CASSPRASGSRDEQYF. The DNA of the CDR3 is TGCGCCAGCAGCCCCCGGGCTAGCGGGAGTCGTGACGAGCAGTACTTC. Based on the CDR3 plus reference TRBV5-1 and TRBJ2-7, the full variable domain is KAGVTQTPRYLIKTRGQQVTLSCSPISGHRSVSWYQQTPGQGLQFLFEYFSETQRNKGNFPGRFSGRQFSNSRSEMNVSTLELGDSALYLCASSPRASGSRDEQYFGPGTRLTVT.

The rearrangement uses TRBV6-1 and TRBJ2-1; the match to TRBD2 covers 12 bases. Germline V gives CDR1 MNHNS, CDR2 SASEGT. V was clipped by 0 bases and J by 8 bases; unmatched bases: 8. This CDR3 has 17 amino acids. The CDR3 here is CASSEASASGRGHEQFF. The DNA for the CDR3 is TGTGCCAGCAGTGAAGCTTCGGCTAGCGGGAGGGGCCATGAGCAGTTCTTC.

The rearrangement uses TRBV6-1 and TRBJ2-6; no firm D call. The CDR3 covers 17 residues. Germline V lookup: CDR1 MNHNS, CDR2 SASEGT. The germline V and J ends were trimmed by 4 bases and 4 bases, with 17 bases remaining between them. In nucleotides, the CDR3 is TGTGCCAGCAGTGGAACAGTGACGCTTTCGGGGGCCAACGTCCTGACTTTC. Residues: CASSGTVTLSGANVLTF.

The chain combines TRBV6-2 or TRBV6-3 with TRBJ1-1, with a tentative D call TRBD1 (6 bases). V was cut by 0 bases and J by 7 bases, with 12 bases left in between. The CDR3 is made up of 14 amino acids. From germline, CDR1 is MNHEY and CDR2 SVGEGT. CDR3 bases: TGTGCCAGCAGTTACTCTGCCAGGGGAAATGAAGCTTTCTTT. Translated, it gives CASSYSARGNEAFF.

The chain is built from TRBV10-3 and TRBJ2-3; D ambiguous. The CDR3 runs to 15 residues. Germline V gene sequence: CDR1 ENHRY, CDR2 SYGVKD. The V gene lost 2 bases and the J gene lost 0 bases, with 9 bases spanning the gap. The CDR3 reads CAISETVTSTDTQYF. Written as DNA, the CDR3 is TGTGCCATCAGTGAGACGGTGACTAGCACAGATACGCAGTATTTT.

The chain uses TRBV6-2 or TRBV6-3 and TRBJ2-2; TRBD2 matches at 14 bases. CDR3 length equals 16 residues. J was trimmed by 4 bases and V by 5 bases; bases with no gene match: 3. CDR1 is MNHEY and CDR2 is SVGEGT in the germline V gene. The CDR3, as DNA: TGTGCCAGCAGTCAGACTAGCGGGAGGGTCACCGGGGAGCTGTTTTTT. This codes for CASSQTSGRVTGELFF.

This clone was recorded only once. This chain links TRBV11-2 with TRBJ1-4, with D unresolved. Germline CDR1 and CDR2: SGHAT and FQNNGV. The CDR3 is made up of 16 amino acids. V was pared by 4 bases and J by 0 bases, with 12 bases between. The CDR3 here is CASSWSRQATNEKLFF. CDR3 sequence (DNA): TGTGCCAGCAGCTGGTCCCGACAAGCAACTAATGAAAAACTGTTTTTT. The variable domain in full, with the rest retrieved from reference TRBV11-2 and TRBJ1-4, is EAGVAQSPRYKIIEKRQSVAFWCNPISGHATLYWYQQILGQGPKLLIQFQNNGVVDDSQLPKDRFSAERLKGVDSTLKIQPAKLEDSAVYLCASSWSRQATNEKLFFGSGTQLSVL.

The chain carries TRBV6-2 or TRBV6-3 and TRBJ1-1; D unresolved. This CDR3 is built from 15 residues. Trimming took 8 bases from V and 2 from J, leaving 18 bases between them. Germline assignment: CDR1 MNHEY and CDR2 SVGEGT. The CDR3 region is CASCCQANINTEAFF. The CDR3 DNA follows: TGTGCCAGCTGTTGCCAGGCAAACATAAACACTGAAGCTTTCTTT.

This clone showed up just a few times. V usage is TRBV15 and J usage is TRBJ2-2; TRBD1 might be the D (6 bases). The CDR3 spans 17 residues. V lost 0 bases and J 6 bases, leaving 17 bases between the germline ends. Germline values: CDR1 LNHNV, CDR2 YYDKDF (reference sequence). CDR3 loop: CATSRDRGGSISGELFF. CDR3 sequence (DNA): TGTGCCACCAGCAGAGATAGAGGGGGTTCCATATCCGGGGAGCTGTTTTTT.

This chain joins TRBV2 and TRBJ2-4; D may be TRBD2 (6 bases). The ends were cut back, 6 bases at V and 1 base at J, with 16 bases in the middle. Germline values: CDR1 SNHLY, CDR2 FYNNEI. This CDR3 spans 16 amino acids. The CDR3 sequence is CASRAPGAEAKNIQYF. The CDR3, as DNA: TGTGCCAGCAGGGCCCCGGGAGCCGAGGCCAAAAACATTCAGTACTTC.

This clone appeared once. This CDR3 is CASSLNQGASYEQYF. The CDR3, as DNA: TGCGCCAGCAGCTTAAATCAGGGGGCCTCCTACGAGCAGTACTTC. This chain connects TRBV5-1 to TRBJ2-7, with TRBD1 matching over 8 bases. Germline loops: CDR1 SGHRS, CDR2 YFSETQ. This CDR3 is built from 15 residues. Trimming removed 2 bases from V and 0 bases from J; junction bases left unmatched: 4.

This sequence joins TRBV6-5 and TRBJ2-7; D gene unclear. Germline V gene lookup returns CDR1 MNHEY and CDR2 SVGAGI. Trimming shortened V by 0 bases and J by 2 bases, and 14 bases separated the two germline ends. The CDR3 has 16 residues. The CDR3 bases are TGTGCCAGCAGTTACTCGCCGAATTCTCAGGCCTACGAGCAGTACTTC. This gives the protein CASSYSPNSQAYEQYF.

Note on this clone: Additional DNA sequences in this sample encode the identical CDR3. The rearrangement uses TRBV19 and TRBJ2-2; 9 bases match TRBD1. V shed 6 bases and J 7 bases; nucleotides not matched to a gene: 3. CDR1 and CDR2 from the germline V gene are LNHDA and SQIVND (reference sequence). This CDR3 spans 13 amino acids. CDR3 sequence (DNA): TGTGCCAGTAGCGGGACAGGGAGCGGGGAGCTGTTTTTT. Encoded protein: CASSGTGSGELFF.

The gene calls are TRBV7-2 and TRBJ2-5; TRBD1 matches 9 bases. There are 13 residues in the CDR3. Losses at the gene ends were 4 bases for V and 5 bases for J; bases not matched to a gene: 2. CDR1 and CDR2 from the germline V gene are SGHTA and FQGNSA. In DNA, the CDR3 is TGTGCCAGCAGCTGGGACAGGGATGAGACCCAGTACTTC. This translates into CASSWDRDETQYF. The full variable domain, its missing parts supplied by reference TRBV7-2 and TRBJ2-5, is GAGVSQSPSNKVTEKGKDVELRCDPISGHTALYWYRQSLGQGLEFLIYFQGNSAPDKSGLPSDRFSAERTGGSVSTLTIQRTQQEDSAVYLCASSWDRDETQYFGPGTRLLVL.

The V call is TRBV10-1, the J call TRBJ2-3; 7 bases agree with TRBD2. This CDR3 has 16 amino acids. CDR1 and CDR2 (germline): WNHNN, SYGVQD (reference sequence). With 1 base clipped from V and 1 base from J, the junction kept 5 bases outside the gene matches. The CDR3 bases are TGCGCCAGCAGTGAGTTTCAGCGGGGCGGCACAGATACGCAGTATTTT. This encodes CASSEFQRGGTDTQYF.

The chain employs TRBV6-5 and TRBJ2-3; a weak D match, TRBD2 (5 bases). This CDR3 comprises 15 residues. The V gene's germline CDR1 is MNHEY and CDR2 SVGAGI. Deletions cut 6 bases from V and 2 bases from J, with 15 bases between. CDR3 sequence (DNA): TGTGCCAGCAGGCAAAGGCTAGCTTACACAGATACGCAGTATTTT. It yields the protein CASRQRLAYTDTQYF.

This chain links TRBV6-1 with TRBJ1-2; D might be TRBD1 (5 bases). With 0 bases removed from V and 4 bases from J, the gap between germline ends came to 18 bases. CDR3 length equals 17 residues. Germline CDR1 MNHNS, CDR2 SASEGT. CDR3 DNA: TGTGCCAGCAGTGAAGCATGGGTGGCCAGGGAGGCCTATGGCTACACCTTC. It codes for CASSEAWVAREAYGYTF.